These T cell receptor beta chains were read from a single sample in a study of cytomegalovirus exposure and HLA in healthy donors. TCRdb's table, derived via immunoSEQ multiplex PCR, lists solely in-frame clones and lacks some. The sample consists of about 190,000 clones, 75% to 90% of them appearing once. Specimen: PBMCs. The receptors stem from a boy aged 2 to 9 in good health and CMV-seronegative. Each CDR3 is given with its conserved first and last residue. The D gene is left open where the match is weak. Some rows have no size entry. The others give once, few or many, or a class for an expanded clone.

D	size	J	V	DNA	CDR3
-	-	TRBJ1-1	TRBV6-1	TGTGCCAGCACCTCGGGTGTTGAGGAAGCTTTCTTT	CASTSGVEEAFF
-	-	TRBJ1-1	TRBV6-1	TGTGCCAGCAGTACTCCAGGGAGGACTGAAGCTTTCTTT	CASSTPGRTEAFF
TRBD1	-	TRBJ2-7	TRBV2	TGTGCCAGCAGTATCCGGACAGGGACCTACGAGCAGTACTTC	CASSIRTGTYEQYF
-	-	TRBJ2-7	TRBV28	TGTGCCAGCAGTTTTGGGCTAGCTGCCTACGAGCAGTACTTC	CASSFGLAAYEQYF
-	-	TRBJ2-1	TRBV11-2	TGTGCCAGCAGCTTACGGGGAGACCGCTCCTACAATGAGCAGTTCTTC	CASSLRGDRSYNEQFF
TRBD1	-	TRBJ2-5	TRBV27	TGTGCCAGCAGTATCCGACAGGGTGGGGAAGAGACCCAGTACTTC	CASSIRQGGEETQYF
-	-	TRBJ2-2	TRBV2	TGTGCCAGCAGCGTCGGGGTCACCGGGGAGCTGTTTTTT	CASSVGVTGELFF
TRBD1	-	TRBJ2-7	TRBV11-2	TGTGCCAGCCGAGGGACAGGGGTCGCCGAGCAGTACTTC	CASRGTGVAEQYF
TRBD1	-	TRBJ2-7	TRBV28	TGTGCCAGCAGATACAGGGGCGGCGAGCAGTACTTC	CASRYRGGEQYF
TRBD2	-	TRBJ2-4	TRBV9	TGTGCCAGCAGCCCAGCGGGAGCGGAAGGCAAAAACATTCAGTACTTC	CASSPAGAEGKNIQYF
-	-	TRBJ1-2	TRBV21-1	TGTGCCAGCAGCAGCTCCGGGACAGGGGGCGGCCCTAGATATGGCTACACCTTC	CASSSSGTGGGPRYGYTF
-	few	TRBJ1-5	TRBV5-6	TGTGCCAGCAGCTTGACAGGTTATCAGCCCCAGCATTTT	CASSLTGYQPQHF
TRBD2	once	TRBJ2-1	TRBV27	TGTGCCAGCAGTATAACACTAGCGGGGCCCTTCGCGGAGCAGTTCTTC	CASSITLAGPFAEQFF
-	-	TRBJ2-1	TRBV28	TGTGCCAGCAGTACCCTCGCGGGACTCCTAAGCAATGAGCAGTTCTTC	CASSTLAGLLSNEQFF
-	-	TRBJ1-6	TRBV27	TGTGCCAGCAGATCTAGACTTACAGGGCCCGTGAGCTCCTATAATTCACCCCTCCACTTT	CASRSRLTGPVSSYNSPLHF
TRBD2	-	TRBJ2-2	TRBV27	TGTGCCAGCAGTTTAGGTGGACTAGCGGGAAACACCGGGGAGCTGTTTTTT	CASSLGGLAGNTGELFF
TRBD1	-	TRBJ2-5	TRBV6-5	TGTGCCAGCAGTTACTTCGACAGGGAAGAGACCCAGTACTTC	CASSYFDREETQYF
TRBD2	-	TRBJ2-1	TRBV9	TGTGCCAGCAGCGTAGGGACTAGCGTAGACAATGAGCAGTTCTTC	CASSVGTSVDNEQFF
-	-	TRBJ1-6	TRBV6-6	TGTGCCAGCAGTTACGACATTTCACCCCTCCACTTT	CASSYDISPLHF
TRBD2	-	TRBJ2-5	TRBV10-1	TGCGCCAGCCCAAGCGGGGGGGCGGAGGAGACCCAGTACTTC	CASPSGGAEETQYF
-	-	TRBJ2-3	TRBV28	TGTGCCAGCAGTTTGAGGCAGGGCAACATAGATACGCAGTATTTT	CASSLRQGNIDTQYF
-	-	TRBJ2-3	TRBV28	TGTGCCAGCACCCGCCCGGGACATCTCCCGCAGTATTTT	CASTRPGHLPQYF
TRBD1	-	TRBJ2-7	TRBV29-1	TGCAGCGTTGCAATCGGGTCAGGGGGCTCCTACGAGCAGTACTTC	CSVAIGSGGSYEQYF
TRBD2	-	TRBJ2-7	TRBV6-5	TGTGCCAGCGCCGGATCGACTAGCGGGAACTACGAGCAGTACTTC	CASAGSTSGNYEQYF
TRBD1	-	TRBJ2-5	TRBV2	TGTGCCAGCAGTCGTTGGGACAGCGCCCGAGAGACCCAGTACTTC	CASSRWDSARETQYF
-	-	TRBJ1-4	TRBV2	TGTGCCAGCAGCCACCCCCGGCAGGGAAATGAAAAACTGTTTTTT	CASSHPRQGNEKLFF
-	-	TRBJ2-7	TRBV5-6	TGTGCCAGTAAGTACAGGGCCTCCTACGAGCAGTACTTC	CASKYRASYEQYF
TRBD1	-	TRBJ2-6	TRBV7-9	TGTTCCAGCAGCTTAGGGGACAGCTCTGGGGCCAACGTCCTGACTTTC	CSSSLGDSSGANVLTF
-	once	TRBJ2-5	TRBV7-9	TGTGCCAGCAGCCCGACAGGCTCGGACCGAGAGACCCAGTACTTC	CASSPTGSDRETQYF
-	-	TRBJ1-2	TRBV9	TGTGCCAGCAGCGAATCGACATATGGCTACACCTTC	CASSESTYGYTF
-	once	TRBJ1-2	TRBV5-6	TGTGCCAGCAGCTTTTCAGGGGCCAATGGCTACACCTTC	CASSFSGANGYTF
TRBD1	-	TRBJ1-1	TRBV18	TGTGCCAGCTCTCTAAAGGTAGGGGGCAATGGTAACACTGAAGCTTTCTTT	CASSLKVGGNGNTEAFF